These 23 T cell receptor beta chains originate from one sample sequenced in a study of shared clonotypes between healthy human individuals. Libraries were prepared by immunoSEQ multiplex PCR; TCRdb keeps only in-frame clonotypes and omits some of them. The data show 950,000 to 1,300,000 clones, more than 65% seen once. Sequencing input: memory CD4+ T cells sorted from blood. The subset was: CD45RA-negative fraction. The receptor source for this set is a man between 18 and 35 years old in good health.

The chain recombines TRBV7-2 with TRBJ2-3, with no clear D. Germline V gene lookup returns CDR1 SGHTA and CDR2 FQGNSA. The CDR3 runs 17 residues. V lost 2 bases, J lost 0 bases, and 15 bases lay in between. The CDR3 sequence is CASSLSPGYTSTDTQYF. CDR3 nucleotides: TGTGCCAGCAGCTTATCCCCCGGCTACACTAGCACAGATACGCAGTATTTT.

The chain uses TRBV5-1 and TRBJ1-1; a possible D gene is TRBD1 (5 bases). Germline V gene data show CDR1 as SGHRS and CDR2 as YFSETQ. Trimming took off 4 bases at V and 5 bases at J, with 18 bases between the two ends. The CDR3 is made up of 15 amino acids. CDR3 sequence reads: CASSTDGDGGTEAFF. The CDR3 bases are TGCGCCAGCAGCACGGACGGTGATGGGGGAACTGAAGCTTTCTTT.

V gene TRBV2 combines with J gene TRBJ2-1; D ambiguous. Germline V gives CDR1 SNHLY, CDR2 FYNNEI. V was cut by 5 bases and J by 8 bases, with 13 bases left in between. The CDR3 sequence is 13 residues long. The CDR3, as DNA: TGTGCCAGCAGTTCCCGGCCGGCGGATGAGCAGTTCTTC. This codes for CASSSRPADEQFF.

J is TRBJ2-5 and V is TRBV6-1, with 9 bases lining up with TRBD1. There are 16 residues in the CDR3. The germline gives CDR1 MNHNS, CDR2 SASEGT. V was pared by 3 bases and J by 4 bases, with 9 bases of the junction left unmatched. The CDR3 DNA sequence: TGTGCCAGCAGTGACCTCGGGACAGGGATGATAGAGACCCAGTACTTC. Protein product: CASSDLGTGMIETQYF.

This chain links TRBV6-5 with TRBJ1-1; D unclear. The CDR3 is made up of 15 amino acids. CDR1 and CDR2 from the germline V gene are MNHEY and SVGAGI. Trimming took off 5 bases at V and 1 base at J, with 14 bases between the two ends. In nucleotides, the CDR3 is TGTGCCAGCAGTCGCTGGTTGCAGAAGAACACTGAAGCTTTCTTT. It is translated as CASSRWLQKNTEAFF.

The CDR3 coding sequence is TGTGCCAGCAGCTTAGATGGAAAGACCCGCTGGGAGACCCAGTACTTC. It encodes CASSLDGKTRWETQYF. The chain has TRBV7-2 and TRBJ2-5, with no clear D. The V gene's germline CDR1 is SGHTA and CDR2 FQGNSA. The V and J ends lost 1 base and 5 bases respectively, with 17 bases between them. The CDR3 extends over 16 amino acids.

This chain links TRBV7-2 with TRBJ1-1; 9 bases are shared with TRBD1. The CDR3 loop spans 13 amino acids. Germline-derived CDR1 and CDR2 are SGHTA and FQGNSA. V shed 1 base and J 12 bases; nucleotides not matched to a gene: 6. The CDR3 region has the DNA TGTGCCAGCAGCTTAGGACGGGACAGGGCATCTTTCTTT. Amino acids: CASSLGRDRASFF.

J is TRBJ2-2 and V is TRBV7-8; D unresolved. With 3 bases removed from V and 6 bases from J, the gap between germline ends came to 5 bases. Germline CDR1 reads SGHVS; CDR2 reads FQNEAQ. The CDR3 length is 12 residues. DNA for the CDR3: TGTGCCAGCAGCTTTGAGTCCGGGGAGCTGTTTTTT. Amino acid sequence: CASSFESGELFF.

The J gene is TRBJ1-4, the V gene TRBV15; possibly TRBD1 for D (5 bases). This CDR3 is built from 13 residues. Germline lookup yields CDR1 LNHNV and CDR2 YYDKDF (reference sequence). V lost 2 bases and J lost 6, with 7 bases in between. DNA for the CDR3: TGTGCCACCAGCAGAAAGGGACATGAAAAACTGTTTTTT. Residues: CATSRKGHEKLFF.

The count of this clone is one. The J gene is TRBJ2-5, the V gene TRBV2; no definite D call. This CDR3 has 19 amino acids. V was cut by 4 bases and J by 2 bases, with 26 bases left in between. Germline CDR1 SNHLY, CDR2 FYNNEI. Here the CDR3 reads CASSARRPFLVASQETQYF. The CDR3, as DNA: TGTGCCAGCAGTGCGCGCCGCCCGTTTTTAGTCGCCTCTCAAGAGACCCAGTACTTC.

The genes are TRBV10-1 and TRBJ2-6, with D maybe TRBD2 (5 bases). V was trimmed by 6 bases and J by 0 bases, leaving 12 bases between them. Germline-derived CDR1 and CDR2 are WNHNN and SYGVQD (reference sequence). The CDR3 loop spans 16 amino acids. CDR3 DNA sequence: TGCGCCAGCAGGGAGGACGGTCCCTCTGGGGCCAACGTCCTGACTTTC. It translates to CASREDGPSGANVLTF.

The chain links TRBV11-3 to TRBJ2-7; D unresolved. V was trimmed by 10 bases and J by 7 bases, leaving 11 bases between them. The CDR3 is 10 amino acids. Germline V CDR1 and CDR2: SGHNT, YENEEA. CDR3 sequence: CAIPTPEQYF. In DNA form, the CDR3 reads TGTGCCATACCTACTCCAGAGCAGTACTTC.

This chain joins TRBV10-3 and TRBJ2-4; D ambiguous. Trimming cost V 2 bases and J 1 base, with 0 bases left between them. The CDR3 is made up of 12 amino acids. CDR1 and CDR2 (germline): ENHRY, SYGVKD. CDR3 coding DNA: TGTGCCATCAGTGAGGCCAAAAACATTCAGTACTTC. Protein: CAISEAKNIQYF.

J is TRBJ2-1 and V is TRBV9; 9 bases are a match to TRBD1. Trimming at V came to 3 bases and at J to 10 bases, leaving 11 bases not matched to a gene. The CDR3 is 15 residues long. In germline, CDR1 is SGDLS, CDR2 YYNGEE. The CDR3 loop reads CASSETGQGRKEQFF. The CDR3 DNA sequence: TGTGCCAGCAGCGAGACGGGACAGGGCCGAAAGGAGCAGTTCTTC.

This chain joins TRBV10-2 and TRBJ2-5, with D tentatively TRBD1 or TRBD2 (5 bases each). The V gene's germline CDR1 is WSHSY and CDR2 SAAADI. V shed 6 bases and J shed 9 bases, with 14 bases lying between them. The CDR3 totals 12 residues. The CDR3 nucleotides read TGCGCCAGCAGCGAGGGGATCGGGGCCCAGTACTTC. Translated: CASSEGIGAQYF.

The chain recombines TRBV21-1 with TRBJ2-3; the tabulated D call, TRBD2, remains unverified against the DNA. TRBV21-1 corresponds to a pseudogene. This CDR3 is built from 14 residues. The CDR3 DNA is TGTGCCGCGGGGGCACAGGCCCGCACAGATACGCAGTATTTT. This codes for CAAGAQARTDTQYF.

At least ten counts were recorded for this clone. This chain links TRBV30 with TRBJ2-5; 8 bases match TRBD2. The junction had 8 bases not matched to a gene; V was cut back by 4 bases and J by 4 bases. There are 14 residues in the CDR3. Germline V gene sequence: CDR1 GTSNPN, CDR2 SVGIG (reference sequence). The CDR3 spells CAWTLGLALETQYF. CDR3 nucleotide sequence: TGTGCCTGGACCTTAGGACTAGCCCTAGAGACCCAGTACTTC.

This chain joins TRBV7-3 and TRBJ2-1; TRBD2 matches 10 bases. V gave up 5 bases and J gave up 8 bases; unmatched junction bases: 9. Germline lookup yields CDR1 SGHTA and CDR2 FQGTGA. CDR3 length: 15 amino acids. As DNA, the CDR3 is TGTGCCAGCAGCCTGAGCGGGGGGGCCGGAGATGAGCAGTTCTTC. Translated, it gives CASSLSGGAGDEQFF. The entire variable domain, with the rest obtained from reference TRBV7-3 and TRBJ2-1, is as follows: GAGVSQTPSNKVTEKGKYVELRCDPISGHTALYWYRQSLGQGPEFLIYFQGTGAADDSGLPNDRFFAVRPEGSVSTLKIQRTERGDSAVYLCASSLSGGAGDEQFFGPGTRLTVL.

This clone was seen a handful of times. The chain employs TRBV6-5 and TRBJ1-1; no definite D call. Germline CDR1 reads MNHEY; CDR2 reads SVGAGI. The CDR3 consists of 14 residues. V was trimmed by 2 bases and J by 5 bases, leaving 12 bases between them. CDR3 residues: CASSYSIRVTEAFF. The CDR3 bases are TGTGCCAGCAGTTACAGTATCCGGGTAACTGAAGCTTTCTTT.

This chain connects TRBV7-2 to TRBJ2-1; possibly TRBD1 or TRBD2 for D (5 bases each). CDR3 length equals 15 residues. V was clipped by 5 bases and J by 5 bases, with 16 bases between them. Looked up from germline, CDR1 is SGHTA and CDR2 is FQGNSA. CDR3 in DNA: TGTGCCAGCAGCCGTATCGGGACGGCAAACAATGAGCAGTTCTTC. It specifies CASSRIGTANNEQFF.

The genes are TRBV5-4 and TRBJ2-3; maybe TRBD1 (6 bases). Germline V gives CDR1 SGHNT, CDR2 YYREEE (reference sequence). Trimming cost V 3 bases and J 6 bases, with 23 bases left between them. The CDR3 contains 17 residues. The CDR3 sequence is CASSSPADSSTGDTQYF. The CDR3 DNA reads TGTGCCAGCAGCTCACCGGCAGACAGCTCCACAGGGGATACGCAGTATTTT. The full variable domain, with the rest looked up from reference TRBV5-4 and TRBJ2-3, is ETGVTQSPTHLIKTRGQQVTLRCSSQSGHNTVSWYQQALGQGPQFIFQYYREEENGRGNFPPRFSGLQFPNYSSELNVNALELDDSALYLCASSSPADSSTGDTQYFGPGTRLTVL.

The CDR3 DNA reads as TGTGCCAGCAGCTTACAAGCGGGGTCGATCTACGAGCAGTACTTC. As protein: CASSLQAGSIYEQYF. The chain has TRBV7-6 and TRBJ2-7; 7 bases are a match to TRBD2. Germline values: CDR1 SGHVS, CDR2 FNYEAQ. The CDR3 runs to 15 residues. The V gene end was trimmed by 2 bases and the J gene end by 3 bases; junction bases not matched to a gene: 7.

This clone has only a few counts. Other DNA sequences in the sample encode the same CDR3. This chain links TRBV10-3 with TRBJ1-2; D unresolved. The ends were cut back, 0 bases at V and 3 bases at J, with 8 bases in the middle. This CDR3 region has 14 residues. The germline gives CDR1 ENHRY, CDR2 SYGVKD. The CDR3 nucleotides are TGTGCCATCAGTGAGTCAGGGCGGTACTATGGCTACACCTTC. This gives the protein CAISESGRYYGYTF.